Here is one T cell receptor (beta chain) with its context. Its cognate antigen is unknown. The sample belongs to a study of cytomegalovirus exposure and HLA in healthy donors. Use of 60 Vbeta and 13 Jbeta primers characterized the PCR. Repertoires were generated with immunoSEQ multiplex PCR, while TCRdb's copy carries only in-frame clones and drops some. The data hold about 82,000 clones, with 70% to 80% observed a single time. The CDR3 runs to 14 residues. Germline V CDR1 and CDR2: MGHRA, YSYEKL. V was pared by 2 bases and J by 8 bases, with 15 bases between. Whole-study findings and limits: Earlier results showed most TCR beta V segments being productive about 87% or about 30% of the time.

The receptor was isolated from a human donor in good health. The sample was PBMCs. The chain couples TRBV4-1 to TRBJ1-1, with a weak D call TRBD1 (6 bases). CDR3 protein: CASSQPGQGDEAFF. The CDR3, as DNA: TGCGCCAGCAGCCAACCGGGACAAGGGGACGAAGCTTTCTTT.